What follows are 8 T cell receptor beta chains derived from one specimen sequenced in a study of blood T cell repertoires in COVID-19. This table comes from immunoSEQ multiplex PCR, and its TCRdb copy is limited to in-frame clones, with some not included. The sample contains roughly 250,000 clones, 80% to 90% of which appear only once. The sample was peripheral blood. Every receptor here comes from a middle-aged man with acute or convalescent COVID-19.

This chain connects TRBV3-1 (or the pseudogene TRBV3-2) to TRBJ1-1; 7 bases fit TRBD1. The V gene's germline CDR1 is LGHDT and CDR2 YNNKEL (reference sequence). The ends lost 6 bases at V and 1 base at J; junction bases unmatched: 5. The CDR3 contains 14 residues. The CDR3 coding sequence is TGTGCCAGCAGACCCCGGGACAGGAACACTGAAGCTTTCTTT. Its translation is CASRPRDRNTEAFF.

The chain employs TRBV19 and TRBJ1-5, with 8 bases matching TRBD1. Germline-derived CDR1 and CDR2 are LNHDA and SQIVND (reference sequence). This CDR3 spans 15 amino acids. V trimming: 5 bases; J trimming: 3 bases; junction bases outside the gene matches: 6. The CDR3 DNA is TGTGCCAGTAGTCCCGGGACAGGACTCAATCAGCCCCAGCATTTT. Its protein product is CASSPGTGLNQPQHF.

This clone was observed a handful of times. This chain connects TRBV18 to TRBJ2-2, with TRBD1 identical over 7 bases. With 1 base clipped from V and 5 bases from J, the junction kept 4 bases outside the gene matches. Germline-derived CDR1 and CDR2 are KGHSH and LQKENI. The CDR3 covers 15 residues. This CDR3 reads CASSPQGGWTGELFF. In DNA, the CDR3 is TGTGCCAGCTCACCACAAGGGGGCTGGACCGGGGAGCTGTTTTTT.

The chain employs TRBV7-9 and TRBJ1-2; the D is unclear. The CDR3 runs to 15 residues. V was trimmed by 5 bases and J by 3 bases, leaving 16 bases between them. Germline V gene data show CDR1 as SEHNR and CDR2 as FQNEAQ (reference sequence). The CDR3 spells CASSPQLSQDYGYTF. The DNA of the CDR3 is TGTGCCAGCAGCCCCCAGCTGTCCCAGGACTATGGCTACACCTTC.

The chain is built from TRBV5-4 and TRBJ2-6; a possible D gene is TRBD1 (5 bases). Trimming took off 1 base at V and 2 bases at J, with 10 bases between the two ends. Looked up from germline, CDR1 is SGHNT and CDR2 is YYREEE (reference sequence). This CDR3 region has 16 residues. The CDR3 is CASSLQGVPGANVLTF. The DNA of the CDR3 is TGTGCCAGCAGCTTGCAAGGGGTCCCTGGGGCCAACGTCCTGACTTTC.

The chain links TRBV5-4 to TRBJ1-2; 8 bases are a match to TRBD1. With 3 bases clipped from V and 3 bases from J, the junction kept 10 bases outside the gene matches. The CDR3 has 16 residues. CDR1 and CDR2 (germline): SGHNT, YYREEE (reference sequence). In DNA form, the CDR3 reads TGTGCCAGCAGCTCCACCGGCGGACAGGGCTACTATGGCTACACCTTC. It specifies CASSSTGGQGYYGYTF.

This chain joins TRBV27 and TRBJ1-2; tentatively, D is TRBD1 (5 bases). Trimming took off 5 bases at V and 4 bases at J, with 17 bases between the two ends. Germline assignment: CDR1 MNHEY and CDR2 SMNVEV (reference sequence). This CDR3 is 15 amino acids long. CDR3 sequence: CASSEGGPGTYGYTF. CDR3 nucleotide sequence: TGTGCCAGCAGTGAGGGAGGGCCCGGGACCTATGGCTACACCTTC.

This chain uses TRBV18 with TRBJ2-7, with 7 bases fitting TRBD2. V dropped 5 bases and J dropped 3; count of bases not matched to a gene: 4. Germline values: CDR1 KGHSH, CDR2 LQKENI. The CDR3 length is 13 residues. In nucleotides, the CDR3 is TGTGCCAGCTCAGGGGGGGACGGCTACGAGCAGTACTTC. As protein: CASSGGDGYEQYF. The whole variable domain, filled in from reference TRBV18 and TRBJ2-7, reads NAGVMQNPRHLVRRRGQEARLRCSPMKGHSHVYWYRQLPEEGLKFMVYLQKENIIDESGMPKERFSAEFPKEGPSILRIQQVVRGDSAAYFCASSGGDGYEQYFGPGTRLTVT.